This record concerns one T cell receptor beta chain sequence. This sample is drawn from a study of shared T cell receptors in the human thymus. The J segment lost 1 base and the V segment lost 5 bases, leaving 5 bases of the junction unmatched. The CDR3 spans 15 residues. CDR1 and CDR2 (germline): SGHTA, FQGNSA. This table comes from immunoSEQ multiplex PCR, and its TCRdb copy is limited to in-frame clones, with some not included. The sample includes under 450,000 clones, roughly 94% of them seen just once. The sequenced material came from thymocytes. This TCR derives from a human donor. V gene TRBV7-2 combines with J gene TRBJ1-5, with 7 bases matching TRBD1. CDR3 residues: CASSHRGESNQPQHF. CDR3 nucleotides: TGTGCCAGCAGCCACAGGGGTGAAAGCAATCAGCCCCAGCATTTT.